This is a list of T cell receptor beta chains from one sample in a study of vaccination effects on CD4 cells after COVID-19. These receptors are not linked to any known antigen. Method: immunoSEQ multiplex PCR; TCRdb's copy keeps in-frame clones and lacks some. The sample contains tens of thousands of clones, 74% of which appear only once. The source was CD4+ T cells from PBMCs cultured without peptide, collected after COVID-19 vaccination. The source is a human donor who received a COVID-19 vaccine. CDR3s include the opening cysteine and the closing phenylalanine or tryptophan. Each record gives: clone size, D gene, J gene, V gene, CDR3 DNA, CDR3 protein. D genes are given only for firm matches. Rows may omit the clone size; those that give it use once, few, many or a size class.

few . TRBJ1-5 TRBV30 TGTGCCTGGAGTGACTACACGGGGGTGGGGCCCCAGCATTTT CAWSDYTGVGPQHF
few . TRBJ1-5 TRBV19 TGTGCCAGTAGTATCCGGGCAAGCCAGCCCCAGCATTTT CASSIRASQPQHF
. . TRBJ2-7 TRBV3-1/TRBV3-2 TGTGCCAGCAGCTCAAATTGGGGGCGGGGCTACGAGCAGTACTTC CASSSNWGRGYEQYF
. . TRBJ2-5 TRBV3-1/TRBV3-2 TGTGCCAGCAGCCTAAAAGAGACCCAGTACTTC CASSLKETQYF
. . TRBJ1-1 TRBV19 TGTGCCAGTAGTTATAAGACTGAAGCTTTCTTT CASSYKTEAFF
. TRBD2 TRBJ2-3 TRBV3-1/TRBV3-2 TGTGCCAGCAGCCAAACTAGCGGGAGGGCCACAGATACGCAGTATTTT CASSQTSGRATDTQYF
. TRBD1 TRBJ2-2 TRBV4-2 TGTGCCAGCAGCCAGATGGACAGGGATAACGGGGAGCTGTTTTTT CASSQMDRDNGELFF
. . TRBJ2-7 TRBV30 TGTGCCTGGAGTGGGGGTGGGACATCGGCTTTACAGTACTTC CAWSGGGTSALQYF
few . TRBJ1-6 TRBV7-9 TGTGCCAGCAGCTACGGGACACCGAGCTCCTATAATTCACCCCTCCACTTT CASSYGTPSSYNSPLHF
few . TRBJ2-7 TRBV7-2 TGTGCCAGCAGCTTAGACAGGGATCAGAAGCAGTACTTC CASSLDRDQKQYF
. . TRBJ1-5 TRBV2 TGTGCCAGCAGTGAAGTATGGTTCCCTAGCAATCAGCCCCAGCATTTT CASSEVWFPSNQPQHF
few . TRBJ1-2 TRBV14 TGTGCCAGCAGCCAAGTGGGGCGGTCCTACACCTTC CASSQVGRSYTF
. . TRBJ1-2 TRBV2 TGTGCCAGCCGGGCGGGTTATGGCTACACCTTC CASRAGYGYTF
. TRBD1 TRBJ1-4 TRBV7-8 TGTGCCAGCAGCTTAGCTCGTCGGAGTATGGACAGGGCCGTCTTAAATGAAAAACTGTTTTTT CASSLARRSMDRAVLNEKLFF
. . TRBJ1-4 TRBV19 TGTGCCAGTAGTGTCCAGGGACCGCTCTCCATAGAAAAACTGTTTTTT CASSVQGPLSIEKLFF
. . TRBJ2-7 TRBV9 TGTGCCAGCAGCGAAGGGTTGTCTAGGAGGGAGCAGTACTTC CASSEGLSRREQYF
. TRBD1 TRBJ1-1 TRBV5-1 TGCGCCAGCAGCTTGGATTCAAGACAGGGCCTGAACACTGAAGCTTTCTTT CASSLDSRQGLNTEAFF
. . TRBJ1-4 TRBV4-1 TGCGCCAGCAGCCAAGGGGGCAGGGACCATGAAAAACTGTTTTTT CASSQGGRDHEKLFF
. TRBD1 TRBJ1-4 TRBV28 TGTGCCAGCATCCCGGGACAGGGCGAAAAACTGTTTTTT CASIPGQGEKLFF
. . TRBJ2-7 TRBV23-1 TGCGCCAGCAGTCAATCGTCTAGCTCCTACGAGCAGTACTTC CASSQSSSSYEQYF
. TRBD2 TRBJ2-7 TRBV7-2 TGTGCCAGCAGCCCAGGACTAGCGGGCTACGAGCAGTACTTC CASSPGLAGYEQYF
. . TRBJ1-1 TRBV3-1/TRBV3-2 TGTGCCAGCAGCTCCACAGTGGGGGCTTTCTTT CASSSTVGAFF
. TRBD2 TRBJ2-2 TRBV10-3 TGTGCCATCAGTCTTCAGCGGGGGAACACCGGGGAGCTGTTTTTT CAISLQRGNTGELFF
few TRBD1 TRBJ1-2 TRBV7-9 TGTGCCAGCAGCTCAGGGACAGGGGGGGACTATGGCTACACCTTC CASSSGTGGDYGYTF
. . TRBJ2-1 TRBV3-1/TRBV3-2 TGTGCCAGCAGCCAGGTTTGGGGCTACAATGAGCAGTTCTTC CASSQVWGYNEQFF
. TRBD1 TRBJ2-6 TRBV5-4 TGTGCCAGGTTGACAGGGGAGGACGTCCTGACTTTC CARLTGEDVLTF
once . TRBJ1-6 TRBV2 TGTGCCAGCAGACCCCAGGGTTGGAATTCACCCCTCCACTTT CASRPQGWNSPLHF
. . TRBJ1-2 TRBV6-5 TGTGCCAGCAGCCCGGACAGCAATCAGAACTATGGCTACACCTTC CASSPDSNQNYGYTF
. TRBD2 TRBJ2-3 TRBV27 TGTGCCAGCAGTTTATGGGGCGGGAGCCGGGGGACAGATACGCAGTATTTT CASSLWGGSRGTDTQYF
few . TRBJ2-2 TRBV18 TGTGCCAGCTCACCACAGGGGATCACCGGGGAGCTGTTTTTT CASSPQGITGELFF
. . TRBJ2-5 TRBV6-6 TGTGCCAGCAGTCGCAAGGAGGGGCGATACTTC CASSRKEGRYF
. . TRBJ2-2 TRBV7-2 TGTGCCAGCAGCGCCTCGGGACTCATGAACACCGGGGAGCTGTTTTTT CASSASGLMNTGELFF
. . TRBJ1-5 TRBV19 TGTGCCAGTAGCCCGGGACAACGCAATCAGCCCCAGCATTTT CASSPGQRNQPQHF
. . TRBJ1-5 TRBV14 TGTGCCAGCAGCCAACACACCAGGTGGGTCAATCAGCCCCAGCATTTT CASSQHTRWVNQPQHF
once TRBD1 TRBJ1-2 TRBV18 TGTGCCAGCTCACCAAGACAGGGAATTGACGGCTACACCTTC CASSPRQGIDGYTF
. TRBD1 TRBJ2-1 TRBV10-3 TGTGCCATCAGTGTTGGGACAGCCTCCCTTAGCTCCTACAATGAGCAGTTCTTC CAISVGTASLSSYNEQFF
. . TRBJ2-1 TRBV7-9 TGTGCCAGCGGCCGAGGGCGGCAATTATACAATGAGCAGTTCTTC CASGRGRQLYNEQFF
. . TRBJ2-3 TRBV19 TGTGCCAGTAGTTCGAAACACAGGGTTGGCACAGATACGCAGTATTTT CASSSKHRVGTDTQYF
. TRBD1 TRBJ1-2 TRBV19 TGTGCCAGTAGCCGACAGGGGGCGGCTGCCTATGGCTACACCTTC CASSRQGAAAYGYTF